Given below is one TCR beta chain in context. The data were obtained in a study of blood T cell repertoires in COVID-19. Study-level background: T cells, B-cell-depleted T cells, or PBMCs supplied cDNA or gDNA.

The CDR3 consists of 14 residues. V was trimmed by 5 bases and J by 5 bases, leaving 15 bases between them. Germline lookup yields CDR1 SGHAT and CDR2 FQNNGV. Sequencing used immunoSEQ multiplex PCR; TCRdb keeps in-frame clones, though not all of them. The sample holds some 38,000 clones, around four fifths seen once. The receptor was isolated from a man aged 50-59 years with active COVID-19. The sample consisted of peripheral blood. The chain is built from TRBV11-2 and TRBJ2-5, with TRBD2 as a possible D gene (6 bases). Here the CDR3 DNA reads TGTGCCAGCAGCGCCCGAGGAGGGTGGGAGACCCAGTACTTC. Amino acids: CASSARGGWETQYF.